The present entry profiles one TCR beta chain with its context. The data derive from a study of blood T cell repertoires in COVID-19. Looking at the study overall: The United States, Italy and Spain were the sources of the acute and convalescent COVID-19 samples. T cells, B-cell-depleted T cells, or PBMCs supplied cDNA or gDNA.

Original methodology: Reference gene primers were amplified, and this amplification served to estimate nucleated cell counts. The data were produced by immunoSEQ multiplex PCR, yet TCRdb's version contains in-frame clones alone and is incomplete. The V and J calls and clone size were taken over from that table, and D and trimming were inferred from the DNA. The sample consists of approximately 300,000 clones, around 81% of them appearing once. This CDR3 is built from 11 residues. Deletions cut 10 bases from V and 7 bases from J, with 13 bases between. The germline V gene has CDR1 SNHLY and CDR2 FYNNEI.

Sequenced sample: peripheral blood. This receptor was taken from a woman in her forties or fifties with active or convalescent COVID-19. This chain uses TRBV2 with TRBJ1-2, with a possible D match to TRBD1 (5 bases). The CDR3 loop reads CANQLGGGYTF. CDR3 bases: TGTGCCAACCAGCTGGGGGGTGGCTACACCTTC.